One and the same sample provided the 21 T cell receptor beta chains below, sequenced in a study of tumor-infiltrating lymphocytes in primary liver carcinoma. From approximately 20-30 mg of unsorted bulk tissue, DNA and RNA were co-extracted together. The authors made TCR beta cDNA from 500 to 600 ng total RNA with a constant-region primer. It was through three nested multiplex PCR rounds of slightly modified ARM-PCR that TCR beta libraries arose. PCR rounds one and two used TRBV1-TRBV30 forward primers with a C-beta reverse primer for around 10 cycles each. TCRdb re-called the multiplex PCR reads with MiXCR, one entry per CDR3 protein. There are 60,000 to 90,000 distinct CDR3 sequences in the sample; approximately 74% occur only once, and roughly 26% lies in the top ten. Sequencing was done on a sample of liver tumor tissue from sampling region 4. Subset meaning: tumor region T4, right-lateral pole. The receptor source for this set is a man aged 40-55 years with primary liver carcinoma and hepatitis B virus infection.

There are many counts of this clonotype. This sequence joins TRBV6-5 and TRBJ2-3, with D perhaps assigned TRBD1 or TRBD2 (5 bases each). The CDR3 consists of 15 residues. Germline V lookup: CDR1 MNHEY, CDR2 SVGAGI. The V gene lost 2 bases and the J gene lost 3 bases, with 12 bases spanning the gap. Here the CDR3 DNA reads TGTGCCAGCAGTTACAGTGGGGGATTGACAGATACGCAGTATTTT. Translating it yields CASSYSGGLTDTQYF.

In this sample, this clonotype turned up once. It is likely a read error, because the conserved phenylalanine at the end of the CDR3 is missing. The V gene is TRBV11-2, the J gene TRBJ2-5, with 11 positions matching TRBD1. The CDR3 length is 18 residues. Germline loops: CDR1 SGHAT, CDR2 FQNNGV. CDR3 region: CTSSSYTGTGGSQETQYS. The CDR3 DNA reads TGTACCAGCAGCTCGTACACAGGGACAGGGGGTTCCCAAGAGACCCAGTACTCC.

The genes are TRBV4-1 and TRBJ2-3; 8 bases align to TRBD2. The germline V gene has CDR1 MGHRA and CDR2 YSYEKL. Unmatched junction bases numbered 15, after V lost 3 bases and J lost 4 bases. CDR3 length: 18 residues. The CDR3 region is CASSQKSQGPAGADTQYF. CDR3 sequence (DNA): TGCGCCAGCAGCCAGAAGTCTCAGGGACCAGCGGGAGCAGATACGCAGTATTTT.

Concerning this clonotype: Its ends do not fully match the called genes, so a read error is possible. The V call is TRBV6-4, the J call TRBJ2-2, with 7 bases identical to TRBD1. The CDR3 totals 16 residues. CDR1 MRHNA and CDR2 SNTAGT come from the germline V gene. The CDR3 loop is CANSGPGTEHTGELFF. The CDR3 nucleotides are TGTGCCAACAGTGGTCCCGGGACAGAGCACACTGGGGAGCTGTTTTTT.

To note about this clonotype: Because the CDR3 is missing its conserved closing phenylalanine or tryptophan, this is likely a read error. The chain couples TRBV6-5 to TRBJ1-6; D gene unclear. CDR1 is MNHEY and CDR2 is SVGAGI in the germline V gene. CDR3 length: 15 residues. CDR3 bases: TGTGCCGGCAGTTACGGGCAGCCTCATAATTCACCCCTCCACTCT. This codes for CAGSYGQPHNSPLHS.

This clonotype has at least ten counts. The rearrangement joins TRBV7-8 to TRBJ2-1; D might be TRBD2 (6 bases). Germline CDR1 is SGHVS and CDR2 is FQNEAQ. The CDR3 is made up of 11 amino acids. V lost 4 bases to trimming and J lost 13 bases, with 11 bases between them. The CDR3 bases are TGTGCCAGCAGCTATGGGACTTCCCAGTTCTTC. Protein product: CASSYGTSQFF.

This clonotype was counted a single time. The V gene is TRBV6-1, the J gene TRBJ2-7; possible D gene TRBD1, 6 bases. Germline V gene sequence: CDR1 MNHNS, CDR2 SASEGT. Trimming shortened V by 3 bases and J by 2 bases, and 11 bases separated the two germline ends. This CDR3 has 14 amino acids. CDR3 sequence (DNA): TGTGCCAGCAGTGAGCGCGGACAGACCTACGAGCAGTACTTC. Its protein is CASSERGQTYEQYF.

To note about this clonotype: The germline gene is not matched at one end of the junction; a read error may be the cause. The chain links TRBV12-3 or TRBV12-4 to TRBJ2-7, with 9 nucleotides matching TRBD2. The length of the CDR3 is 13 residues. The CDR3 region is CASSLAGVGEQYF. CDR3 in DNA: TGTGCCAGTAGTTTAGCGGGAGTCGGCGAGCAGTACTTC.

About this clonotype itself: Because it lacks the conserved phenylalanine or tryptophan at the end, this CDR3 is likely a read error. This chain connects TRBV11-1 to TRBJ2-3, with 9 bases identical to TRBD2. Germline CDR1 SGHAT, CDR2 FQDESV (reference sequence). This CDR3 spans 16 amino acids. The CDR3 reads CASNLGTSTQRDTQYS. CDR3 nucleotide sequence: TGTGCCAGCAACCTCGGGACTAGCACACAAAGAGATACACAGTATTCT.

Concerning this clonotype itself: One end of the junction fails to match germline, which may point to a read error. The chain joins TRBV11-1 to TRBJ2-5; no firm D call. CDR1 SGHAT and CDR2 FQDESV come from the germline V gene (reference sequence). The CDR3 consists of 15 residues. This CDR3 is CASSLGGVTRETQYF. DNA of the CDR3: TGTGCCAGCAGCTTGGGCGGCGTGACGCGAGAGACTCAGTACTTC.

Remarks on this clonotype: A much larger clone differs by one base, so this may be a read error. The chain combines TRBV5-1 with TRBJ2-5; D ambiguous. Germline V gene data show CDR1 as SGHRS and CDR2 as YFSETQ. CDR3 length equals 12 residues. CDR3 sequence: CDSSFSPETQYF. CDR3 nucleotide sequence: TGCGACAGCAGCTTCTCTCCGGAGACCCAGTACTTC.

This clonotype was seen a handful of times. A read error is possible here, since a much larger clone lies one base away. The chain employs TRBV14 and TRBJ2-2; D is undetermined. Looked up from germline, CDR1 is SGHDN and CDR2 is FVKESK. The CDR3 runs 13 residues. CDR3 DNA sequence: TGTGCCAGCGGCCAATACTACACCGGGGAGCTGTTTTTT. Translated: CASGQYYTGELFF.

This clonotype was recorded many times. The rearrangement joins TRBV13 to TRBJ1-1; D not resolved. Deletions cut 2 bases from V and 1 base from J, with 5 bases between. CDR1 is PRHDT, CDR2 FYEKMQ, per germline (reference sequence). The CDR3 loop spans 13 amino acids. As DNA, the CDR3 is TGTGCCAGCAGCTTAACGCAGAACACTGAAGCTTTCTTT. It codes for CASSLTQNTEAFF.

J is TRBJ2-7 and V is TRBV7-8; no clear D. The CDR3 covers 13 residues. Trimming shortened V by 6 bases and J by 1 base, and 10 bases separated the two germline ends. Germline CDR1 is SGHVS and CDR2 is FQNEAQ. This CDR3 reads CASRVNTSYEQYF. DNA for the CDR3: TGTGCCAGCAGGGTGAATACATCCTACGAGCAGTACTTC.

The V and J genes are TRBV28 and TRBJ1-1; 7 bases line up with TRBD1. V shed 2 bases and J 1 base; nucleotides not matched to a gene: 4. The CDR3 is made up of 15 amino acids. Germline V gene sequence: CDR1 MDHEN, CDR2 SYDVKM. CDR3 nucleotides: TGTGCCAGCAGTTTAAGGGGGACAGAGAACACTGAAGCTTTCTTT. The encoded protein is CASSLRGTENTEAFF.

About this clonotype: The conserved phenylalanine or tryptophan is not found at the CDR3 terminus, so this likely reflects a read error. The J gene is TRBJ1-5, the V gene TRBV6-1; D gene uncertain. V was pared by 5 bases and J by 10 bases, with 9 bases between. This CDR3 has 11 residues. Per germline, CDR1 MNHNS and CDR2 SASEGT. The CDR3 loop is CASSSELPQHL. Written as DNA, the CDR3 is TGTGCCAGCAGTTCCGAGCTTCCCCAGCATTTG.

The chain combines TRBV5-1 with TRBJ2-7, with D possibly being TRBD1 (6 bases). Germline lookup yields CDR1 SGHRS and CDR2 YFSETQ. This CDR3 has 14 residues. With 1 base removed from V and 5 bases from J, the gap between germline ends came to 13 bases. In DNA form, the CDR3 reads TGCGCCAGCAGCTTGCCCCAGGGGCTCGACGAGCAGTACTTC. Translation: CASSLPQGLDEQYF. The full variable domain, with the rest looked up from reference TRBV5-1 and TRBJ2-7, is KAGVTQTPRYLIKTRGQQVTLSCSPISGHRSVSWYQQTPGQGLQFLFEYFSETQRNKGNFPGRFSGRQFSNSRSEMNVSTLELGDSALYLCASSLPQGLDEQYFGPGTRLTVT.

Points on this clonotype: A read error may account for a junction end that differs from germline. The chain links TRBV4-1 to TRBJ2-2; a weak D match, TRBD2 (6 bases). The CDR3 is made up of 14 amino acids. CDR1 and CDR2 (germline): MGHRA, YSYEKL. The CDR3 region has the DNA TGCGCCAGCAGCCAAGGGGTCCTACCCCGGGAGCTGCTTTTT. It encodes CASSQGVLPRELLF.

V gene TRBV29-1 combines with J gene TRBJ2-5; perhaps TRBD1 as D (6 bases). The CDR3 extends over 13 amino acids. V was shortened by 4 bases and J by 11 bases, with 20 bases between the two germline ends. CDR1 and CDR2 from the germline V gene are SQVTM and ANQGSEA. The chain's CDR3 is CSVGRQAQEIQYF. In DNA, the CDR3 is TGCAGCGTTGGGAGACAGGCCCAAGAGATTCAGTACTTC.

The gene calls are TRBV11-2 and TRBJ2-7; D ambiguous. Trimming took 2 bases from V and 13 from J, leaving 21 bases between them. The CDR3 has 14 residues. Germline CDR1 reads SGHAT; CDR2 reads FQNNGV. CDR3 DNA: TGTGCCAGCAGCTTAACCGACGGAATCTACGAGCTTTACTTC. Its protein product is CASSLTDGIYELYF.

This clonotype was seen a single time. One end of the junction fails to match germline, which may point to a read error. The J gene is TRBJ2-3, the V gene TRBV12-3 or TRBV12-4; D is perhaps TRBD2 (5 bases). The CDR3 is made up of 13 amino acids. The CDR3 reads CVSNLGGTDTQYF. In DNA form, the CDR3 reads TGTGTCAGCAATTTGGGAGGCACAGATACGCAGTATTTT.